This T cell receptor beta chain was sequenced for a study of T-cell reconstitution after alpha-beta-depleted transplantation in children (dated by TCRdb to the mid-2010s). Some background on the complete study: Using TCR repertoire profiling, the study followed T-cell immune reconstitution in a quantitative way in children after TCRalphabeta/CD19-depleted allogeneic hematopoietic cell transplantation.

CDR1 is given as MNHEY and CDR2 as SVGAGI, both from the germline V gene. From the cysteine through the phenylalanine, the CDR3 covers 14 amino acids. Here the CDR3 DNA is all that survives: 42 bases in frame from base 1. Trimming removed 2 bases from V and 3 bases from J, leaving 10 bases between the germline ends. This clonotype occurred many times. Its antigen target is currently unknown. Base qualities are not at hand, and no much larger clone is one base apart. Libraries came from PCR. TCRdb shows the sequencer as Illumina HiSeq 2500. TCR libraries were prepared with molecular barcoding, using unique molecular identifiers to normalize TCRbeta repertoire quantification. TCRdb applied fastp at Q25 and MiXCR to the public reads, then kept only in-frame beta chains. Every CDR3 protein is listed once, alongside the most common genes and DNA of its rows. The sample table records approximately 640,000 distinct CDR3 sequences; approximately 16% of these occur just once. The ten biggest clones cover 1.1% of the sample.

This receptor chain uses TRBV6-5 and TRBJ1-1, and TRBD1 may be the D gene, going by 5 matching bases. This sample comprised PBMCs from the stem cell graft donor, obtained from the stem cell graft. The clonotype comes from a human donor who donated a stem cell graft to a child with acute myeloid leukemia. Read as DNA, the sequence is TGTGCCAGCAGTTACCCGGACACCCACACTGAAGCTTTCTTT. Its translation reads: CASSYPDTHTEAFF.